This T cell receptor (beta chain) was retrieved from a study of T cell responses to AZD1222 COVID-19 vaccine (dated by TCRdb to about 2021). Regarding the study in general: A total of 233 trial participants underwent TCR sequencing, of whom nearly 210 received two doses of AZD1222 and around 25 received two doses of the MenACWY control vaccine. Trial participants were enrolled into age subgroups of 18-55, 56-69 and 70-plus years, which contained roughly 140, 27 and 60 TCR-sequenced participants, respectively.

The CDR3 regions of human TCRbeta chains were analyzed by immunosequencing. For the original study's pipeline: Repertoire TCRs were checked for matches against a reference library of SARS-CoV-2-specific TCRs that had been generated using the MIRA antigen-specificity platform. Breadth was defined as the fraction of unique TCRs that were SARS-CoV-2-associated, and depth was defined as the fraction of total T cells that were SARS-CoV-2-associated. Each spike-specific TCR was assigned to its reactive spike region and to a CD4 or CD8 class using the MIRA data. Log10-transformed breadth and depth values were compared by one-way ANOVA with Sidak's multiple comparisons tests. Not all clones reach the TCRdb copy of this immuneACCESS table, which keeps in-frame sequences only. Checked studies attribute under half of the gap to unresolved V genes and leave the rest unexplained. That table supplies the V and J calls and clone size; D and trimming were determined from the DNA. This sample holds 140,000 to 150,000 clones; approximately 90% were observed only once. The ten largest make up 2.8% of the sample.

This specimen's time point label, interpreted: baseline before first vaccination. Taken with the paper, the label for treatment or condition translates to: meningococcal conjugate vaccine given as trial control. Vaccinee samples came from UK trials COV001 and COV002, including a single-blind randomized controlled phase 2/3 trial of AZD1222 (ChAdOx1 nCoV-19) in healthy adults. For TCRbeta chain sequencing, PBMC samples from trial participants were taken at day 0 and at day 28 after the second dose. From its cysteine to its phenylalanine, the CDR3 spans 14 amino acids. Only the CDR3 part of the read is kept: 42 bases, read in frame from the first base. Deletion took 8 bases off V and 4 bases off J, with a span of 16 bases between the germline ends. Looking up the germline V gene yields CDR1 SGHVS and CDR2 FNYEAQ. A note on this clone: It has no known antigen specificity. No per-base quality is available; no much larger clone lies one base away.

General conclusions and limits of the study: Because no day 14 peak-response samples were available, repertoires were characterized only after the peak T cell response. Only six AZD1222 recipients were SARS-CoV-2 seropositive at baseline, limiting conclusions about previously exposed vaccinees. Vaccine-associated CD4 TCRs spanned the whole spike protein, with dominant responses in regions 160-218 and 743-854. After two AZD1222 doses, spike-specific TCR breadth and depth were significantly higher than at day 0 and than in MenACWY recipients. Participants were mostly white British, with more females than males. The authors suggested clonal diversity may have been underestimated. In the small 56-69-year group, the increase in depth fell short of significance, most likely because of low power. Reportedly, close to half of the unique spike-specific TCRs recognized epitopes lying outside the regions that are mutated in the B.1.351 and B.1.1.7 variants.

This clonotype originated in an adult in good health. The sequence joins TRBV7-6 to TRBJ2-3, with the D segment identity uncertain. Here the sequenced sample was peripheral blood, taken on day 0 of MenACWY control vaccination. CDR3 protein: CASLLTPGADTQYF. The DNA sequence follows: TGTGCCAGCCTATTGACCCCAGGCGCAGATACGCAGTATTTT.